These T cell receptor beta chains were read from a single sample in a study of blood T cell repertoires in COVID-19. Assay used: immunoSEQ multiplex PCR; TCRdb lists only in-frame clones, some missing. There are tens of thousands of clones in the sample; approximately 90% occur only once, and 2.5% to 3.5% lies in the top ten. The sequenced material came from PBMCs or T cells enriched from blood (not recorded which). These receptor sequences come from a woman aged 45 to 65 who had recovered from COVID-19. Both conserved end residues are part of each CDR3. The order of the fields is CDR3 DNA, CDR3 protein, CDR3 length, J gene, V gene, D gene, clone size. A D gene is named only where the DNA matches it firmly. For some rows the clone size is stated as once, few or many, or as a class when expanded; others skip it.

cdr3_nt: TGTGCCTGGAGTCCGGGACTGACCGTGGAAAAACTGTTTTTT
cdr3_aa: CAWSPGLTVEKLFF
cdr3_length: 14
j_call: TRBJ1-4
v_call: TRBV30
d_call: -
clone_size: -

cdr3_nt: TGTGCCAGCAGGGAGGACCTGGCAGTTGGAAACACCATATATTTT
cdr3_aa: CASREDLAVGNTIYF
cdr3_length: 15
j_call: TRBJ1-3
v_call: TRBV6-5
d_call: -
clone_size: -

cdr3_nt: TGCGCCAGCAGCCCGCCCCTCGATGGTCGGGCAGATACGCAGTATTTT
cdr3_aa: CASSPPLDGRADTQYF
cdr3_length: 16
j_call: TRBJ2-3
v_call: TRBV5-1
d_call: -
clone_size: -

cdr3_nt: TGCGCCAGCAGCTTGTTTGCGGGACAGCCTGAAGCTTTCTTT
cdr3_aa: CASSLFAGQPEAFF
cdr3_length: 14
j_call: TRBJ1-1
v_call: TRBV5-1
d_call: TRBD1
clone_size: -

cdr3_nt: TGTGCCAGCAGCGTAGCAGGGGGACTAGCGGGAGTTGAGCAGTTCTTC
cdr3_aa: CASSVAGGLAGVEQFF
cdr3_length: 16
j_call: TRBJ2-1
v_call: TRBV9
d_call: TRBD2
clone_size: -

cdr3_nt: TGTGCCAGTAGGGCGGGGCCGAGCGGGGGCGGCACAGATACGCAGTATTTT
cdr3_aa: CASRAGPSGGGTDTQYF
cdr3_length: 17
j_call: TRBJ2-3
v_call: TRBV19
d_call: TRBD2
clone_size: few

cdr3_nt: TGCGCCAGCAGCTTCAATAGCGGGGGTCAAGAGACCCAGTACTTC
cdr3_aa: CASSFNSGGQETQYF
cdr3_length: 15
j_call: TRBJ2-5
v_call: TRBV5-1
d_call: TRBD2
clone_size: once

cdr3_nt: TGTGCCATCAGTGGAAGGACAGGGTTTTGGGAGCAGTACTTC
cdr3_aa: CAISGRTGFWEQYF
cdr3_length: 14
j_call: TRBJ2-7
v_call: TRBV10-3
d_call: TRBD1
clone_size: -

cdr3_nt: TGTGCCAGTAGTAAGCTGGGACAGGCAGCGAACACCGGGGAGCTGTTTTTT
cdr3_aa: CASSKLGQAANTGELFF
cdr3_length: 17
j_call: TRBJ2-2
v_call: TRBV19
d_call: TRBD1
clone_size: -

cdr3_nt: TGTGCCAGCAGCTCCTCCGGGGAGGTCTATGGCTACACCTTC
cdr3_aa: CASSSSGEVYGYTF
cdr3_length: 14
j_call: TRBJ1-2
v_call: TRBV7-9
d_call: -
clone_size: -

cdr3_nt: TGTGCCAGCAGCTCAACCGGGACTAGCGGGTTTACAGGCGAGCAGTACTTC
cdr3_aa: CASSSTGTSGFTGEQYF
cdr3_length: 17
j_call: TRBJ2-7
v_call: TRBV7-9
d_call: TRBD2
clone_size: -

cdr3_nt: TGTGCCAGCAGCCCGGCGGGAGGGCTGCGCGAAAAACTGTTTTTT
cdr3_aa: CASSPAGGLREKLFF
cdr3_length: 15
j_call: TRBJ1-4
v_call: TRBV28
d_call: -
clone_size: once

cdr3_nt: TGTGCCAGCAGTGACCAGGGGGCTATTAATTCACCCCTCCACTTT
cdr3_aa: CASSDQGAINSPLHF
cdr3_length: 15
j_call: TRBJ1-6
v_call: TRBV6-1
d_call: TRBD1
clone_size: -

cdr3_nt: TGTGCCAGCAGTCGAACAGGGGATAGCAATCAGCCCCAGCATTTT
cdr3_aa: CASSRTGDSNQPQHF
cdr3_length: 15
j_call: TRBJ1-5
v_call: TRBV6-5
d_call: TRBD1
clone_size: -

cdr3_nt: TGCGCCAGCAGCCCGAACCCCCTTGTCCGACAGACTGACTATGGCTACACCTTC
cdr3_aa: CASSPNPLVRQTDYGYTF
cdr3_length: 18
j_call: TRBJ1-2
v_call: TRBV5-1
d_call: -
clone_size: -

cdr3_nt: TGTGCCAGCAGCCAAGGACGACAAAGTTACAATGAGCAGTTCTTC
cdr3_aa: CASSQGRQSYNEQFF
cdr3_length: 15
j_call: TRBJ2-1
v_call: TRBV14
d_call: -
clone_size: -

cdr3_nt: TGTGCCAGCAGCTTCACTGCAGGGGGCGGGAATGAGCAGTTCTTC
cdr3_aa: CASSFTAGGGNEQFF
cdr3_length: 15
j_call: TRBJ2-1
v_call: TRBV7-6
d_call: TRBD1
clone_size: -

cdr3_nt: TGCGCCAGCAGCCAAGATTGGGGGGGGCGGGTTTCACCCCTCCACTTT
cdr3_aa: CASSQDWGGRVSPLHF
cdr3_length: 16
j_call: TRBJ1-6
v_call: TRBV4-3
d_call: -
clone_size: -

cdr3_nt: TGTGCCAGCAGCCGCATACAGGGGGCGCCTGAGACCCAGTACTTC
cdr3_aa: CASSRIQGAPETQYF
cdr3_length: 15
j_call: TRBJ2-5
v_call: TRBV11-2
d_call: TRBD1
clone_size: -

cdr3_nt: TGTGCCAGCAGTCAATCCGGGCAGGGGGAGCAGTACTTC
cdr3_aa: CASSQSGQGEQYF
cdr3_length: 13
j_call: TRBJ2-7
v_call: TRBV6-5
d_call: -
clone_size: -

cdr3_nt: TGTGCCAGCTCACTTCAACCGGGACAGCCCCTCCACTTT
cdr3_aa: CASSLQPGQPLHF
cdr3_length: 13
j_call: TRBJ1-6
v_call: TRBV18
d_call: TRBD1
clone_size: once

cdr3_nt: TGTGCCAGCAGCTTAAGGTTCGTAGCGGGGGCCCGTAAGTCCTACAATGAGCAGTTCTTC
cdr3_aa: CASSLRFVAGARKSYNEQFF
cdr3_length: 20
j_call: TRBJ2-1
v_call: TRBV13
d_call: TRBD2
clone_size: -